This entry lists 23 T cell receptor beta chains sequenced from one sample in a study of cytomegalovirus exposure and HLA in healthy donors. The PCR employed 60 Vbeta primers together with 13 Jbeta primers. Sequencing was performed with immunoSEQ multiplex PCR; in TCRdb, only in-frame clones are kept and a portion is missing. The sample's table shows about 33,000 clones. Specimen: PBMCs. Receptors were obtained from a middle-aged man in good health and CMV-seronegative.

CDR3 coding DNA: TGTGCCAGCAGCCAAAGCCTAGCGGGTAGCACAGATACGCAGTATTTT. This sequence encodes CASSQSLAGSTDTQYF. The V and J genes are TRBV7-9 and TRBJ2-3, with 8 nucleotides matching TRBD2. In germline, CDR1 is SEHNR, CDR2 FQNEAQ (reference sequence). This CDR3 has 16 amino acids. The V segment lost 5 bases and the J segment 0 bases; nucleotides outside the gene matches: 7.

The rearrangement links TRBV19 to TRBJ2-3, with 9 bases fitting TRBD1. This CDR3 has 15 residues. The trim removed 5 bases at V and 2 bases at J, leaving 5 bases unmatched. CDR1 and CDR2 from the germline V gene are LNHDA and SQIVND (reference sequence). The chain's CDR3 is CASSLGQGATDTQYF. CDR3 DNA: TGTGCCAGTAGTCTGGGACAGGGAGCCACAGATACGCAGTATTTT.

The chain links TRBV5-6 to TRBJ2-7; 8 positions match TRBD2. This CDR3 contains 15 residues. The V gene end was trimmed by 2 bases and the J gene end by 2 bases; junction bases not matched to a gene: 6. The germline V gene encodes CDR1 SGHDT and CDR2 YYEEEE. CDR3 sequence: CASSFRLALTYEQYF. The CDR3 coding sequence is TGTGCCAGCAGCTTCAGACTAGCGTTAACCTACGAGCAGTACTTC.

The chain has TRBV6-5 and TRBJ2-2, with D perhaps TRBD1 (5 bases). V was cut by 0 bases and J by 5 bases, with 10 bases left in between. Germline V CDR1 and CDR2: MNHEY, SVGAGI. This CDR3 region has 15 residues. The CDR3 here is CASSYSIQGTGELFF. CDR3 DNA sequence: TGTGCCAGCAGTTACTCGATTCAGGGAACCGGGGAGCTGTTTTTT.

The chain links TRBV28 to TRBJ2-7, with D hard to call. The CDR3 length is 12 residues. Trimming took 5 bases from V and 3 from J, leaving 8 bases between them. CDR1 is MDHEN and CDR2 is SYDVKM in the germline V gene. CDR3 in amino acids: CASSRGRYEQYF. The CDR3, as DNA: TGTGCCAGCAGTCGAGGCCGCTACGAGCAGTACTTC.

The chain links TRBV5-1 to TRBJ2-7; D possibly corresponds to TRBD1 (5 bases). The CDR3 is 14 residues long. Per germline, CDR1 SGHRS and CDR2 YFSETQ. V lost 4 bases to trimming and J lost 2 bases, with 13 bases between them. CDR3 sequence: CASSLQGDAYEQYF. CDR3 nucleotide sequence: TGCGCCAGCAGCCTGCAGGGCGACGCCTACGAGCAGTACTTC. The entire variable domain, with the rest obtained from reference TRBV5-1 and TRBJ2-7, is as follows: KAGVTQTPRYLIKTRGQQVTLSCSPISGHRSVSWYQQTPGQGLQFLFEYFSETQRNKGNFPGRFSGRQFSNSRSEMNVSTLELGDSALYLCASSLQGDAYEQYFGPGTRLTVT.

J is TRBJ1-2 and V is TRBV5-1; 8 positions agree with TRBD1. The CDR3 runs 16 residues. The trim removed 4 bases at V and 4 bases at J, leaving 12 bases unmatched. CDR1 is SGHRS, CDR2 YFSETQ, per germline. The CDR3 spells CASSIPGTGGFYGYTF. CDR3 nucleotide sequence: TGCGCCAGCAGCATACCCGGGACAGGAGGTTTCTATGGCTACACCTTC.

The V and J genes are TRBV5-1 and TRBJ1-5, with D perhaps matching TRBD1 (5 bases). CDR1 SGHRS and CDR2 YFSETQ come from the germline V gene. The CDR3 has 14 amino acids. The V end was cut by 0 bases, the J end by 7 bases, with 11 bases between. CDR3: CASSLGGGRQPQHF. The CDR3 region has the DNA TGCGCCAGCAGCTTGGGCGGGGGGAGACAGCCCCAGCATTTT.

The chain employs TRBV7-8 and TRBJ2-7; 10 bases match TRBD2. CDR3 size: 14 residues. Germline lookup yields CDR1 SGHVS and CDR2 FQNEAQ. The junction had 5 bases not matched to a gene; V was cut back by 4 bases and J by 5 bases. The CDR3 DNA reads as TGTGCCAGCAGCTCCCGGACTAGCGGCCACGAGCAGTACTTC. This sequence encodes CASSSRTSGHEQYF. The full variable domain, in which reference TRBV7-8 and TRBJ2-7 provide the parts outside the CDR3, is GAGVSQSPRYKVAKRGQDVALRCDPISGHVSLFWYQQALGQGPEFLTYFQNEAQLDKSGLPSDRFFAERPEGSVSTLKIQRTQQEDSAVYLCASSSRTSGHEQYFGPGTRLTVT.

The gene calls are TRBV27 and TRBJ1-2; a possible D gene is TRBD1 (6 bases). This CDR3 contains 16 residues. Germline values: CDR1 MNHEY, CDR2 SMNVEV (reference sequence). V lost 4 bases and J lost 7, with 22 bases in between. This CDR3 is CASSYDVSGGVGGYTF. The CDR3 DNA sequence: TGTGCCAGCAGTTACGATGTGTCGGGGGGCGTAGGTGGCTACACCTTC.

The CDR3 reads CSVLGAPETQYF. The CDR3 DNA follows: TGCAGCGTTCTGGGGGCCCCAGAGACCCAGTACTTC. The rearrangement joins TRBV29-1 to TRBJ2-5, with a tentative D call TRBD1 (6 bases). The germline gives CDR1 SQVTM, CDR2 ANQGSEA. This CDR3 comprises 12 residues. The V and J ends lost 5 bases and 4 bases respectively, with 11 bases between them.

The chain carries TRBV28 and TRBJ2-3, with TRBD1 identical over 9 bases. V trimming: 5 bases; J trimming: 0 bases; junction bases outside the gene matches: 6. Germline lookup yields CDR1 MDHEN and CDR2 SYDVKM. The CDR3 runs to 16 residues. The CDR3 reads CASSPWTGVSTDTQYF. The DNA of the CDR3 is TGTGCCAGCAGTCCGTGGACAGGGGTGAGCACAGATACGCAGTATTTT.

The genes are TRBV5-4 and TRBJ1-4; unclear D gene. CDR3 length: 15 residues. CDR1 and CDR2 from the germline V gene are SGHNT and YYREEE (reference sequence). With 1 base removed from V and 7 bases from J, the gap between germline ends came to 14 bases. The CDR3: CASSLSRGRGEKLFF. CDR3 nucleotides: TGTGCCAGCAGCTTGTCTCGGGGTCGGGGTGAAAAACTGTTTTTT.

The rearrangement uses TRBV4-1 and TRBJ2-7; D might be TRBD1 (5 bases). The ends were cut back, 0 bases at V and 2 bases at J, with 17 bases in the middle. The CDR3 contains 17 residues. Germline CDR1 MGHRA, CDR2 YSYEKL. Here the CDR3 DNA reads TGCGCCAGCAGCCAAGATACGACAGCATCAACCCCCTACGAGCAGTACTTC. Translated, it gives CASSQDTTASTPYEQYF.

The chain carries TRBV5-1 and TRBJ1-4; D perhaps matches TRBD1 (6 bases). The CDR3 runs 16 residues. Trimming removed 4 bases at V and 3 bases at J, with 16 bases between. Germline V CDR1 and CDR2: SGHRS, YFSETQ. Here the CDR3 DNA reads TGCGCCAGCAGCACAGGGACCCCAGGTGCTAATGAAAAACTGTTTTTT. Its protein is CASSTGTPGANEKLFF.

Points on this clone: Different DNA sequences within this sample yield the same CDR3. The chain employs TRBV28 and TRBJ2-7, with 7 bases aligning to TRBD1. The CDR3 contains 14 residues. J was trimmed by 3 bases and V by 9 bases; bases with no gene match: 11. Per germline, CDR1 MDHEN and CDR2 SYDVKM. Here the CDR3 reads CASRSYRDSYEQYF. The DNA of the CDR3 is TGTGCCAGTAGATCCTACCGGGACAGCTACGAGCAGTACTTC.

The chain recombines TRBV19 with TRBJ2-6; no reliable D call. CDR1 is LNHDA and CDR2 is SQIVND in the germline V gene (reference sequence). Trimming took 7 bases from V and 4 from J, leaving 8 bases between them. CDR3 length: 13 residues. This chain's CDR3 is CASTLDGANVLTF. DNA of the CDR3: TGTGCCAGTACCCTAGACGGGGCCAACGTCCTGACTTTC.

Details on this clone: Additional DNA sequences in this sample encode the identical CDR3. The chain couples TRBV5-1 to TRBJ2-7, with D unclear. In germline, CDR1 is SGHRS, CDR2 YFSETQ. CDR3 length: 14 amino acids. V was cut by 0 bases and J by 0 bases, with 7 bases left in between. CDR3 nucleotides: TGCGCCAGCAGCTTGGGCGTGAGCTCCTACGAGCAGTACTTC. This translates into CASSLGVSSYEQYF. The complete variable domain, with remaining parts taken from reference TRBV5-1 and TRBJ2-7, reads KAGVTQTPRYLIKTRGQQVTLSCSPISGHRSVSWYQQTPGQGLQFLFEYFSETQRNKGNFPGRFSGRQFSNSRSEMNVSTLELGDSALYLCASSLGVSSYEQYFGPGTRLTVT.

The chain uses TRBV7-9 and TRBJ1-4, with TRBD1 matching 7 bases. Germline CDR1 and CDR2: SEHNR and FQNEAQ (reference sequence). CDR3 length equals 15 residues. With V trimmed by 5 bases and J by 7 bases, 10 bases remained unmatched. CDR3 nucleotide sequence: TGTGCCAGCAGCGTCAGACAGGGCCCAGGTGAAAAACTGTTTTTT. Protein sequence: CASSVRQGPGEKLFF.

V gene TRBV7-9 combines with J gene TRBJ1-2; D not resolved. From germline, CDR1 is SEHNR and CDR2 FQNEAQ (reference sequence). Trimming removed 0 bases at V and 4 bases at J, with 15 bases between. The CDR3 has 16 residues. The CDR3 bases are TGTGCCAGCAGCTTAGCGATGCGGGCCGTCGGCTATGGCTACACCTTC. It specifies CASSLAMRAVGYGYTF.

Concerning this clone: A junction boundary mismatches the germline segment, possibly from a read error. The chain links TRBV15 to TRBJ2-3; possibly TRBD1 for D (6 bases). There are 12 residues in the CDR3. Germline CDR1 reads LNHNV; CDR2 reads YYDKDF (reference sequence). For the CDR3, the DNA is TGCTCGGCAGGGGTGGGCACAGATACGCAGTATTTT. Protein product: CSAGVGTDTQYF.

The CDR3 DNA is TGCGCCAGCAGCCCGGCTAGCGGGGGATACAATGAGCAGTTCTTC. Encoded protein: CASSPASGGYNEQFF. The chain has TRBV5-1 and TRBJ2-1, with 10 bases aligning to TRBD2. J gave up 4 bases and V 4 bases, and 5 bases lay outside the gene matches. Germline-derived CDR1 and CDR2 are SGHRS and YFSETQ. The CDR3 has 15 residues.

The chain employs TRBV28 and TRBJ2-5; tentative D call: TRBD2 (6 bases). Judging by the DNA end, TRBJ2-7 fits better; the J call may be wrong. This CDR3 spans 13 amino acids. Germline-derived CDR1 and CDR2 are MDHEN and SYDVKM. CDR3 nucleotide sequence: TGTGCCAGCAGTTCGGGACTCACCTACGAGCAGTACTTC. Its protein is CASSSGLTYEQYF.